This is a list of T cell receptor beta chains from one sample in a study of T-cell reconstitution after alpha-beta-depleted transplantation in children. In TCRdb, the PCR reads were re-called with MiXCR into one record per CDR3 protein. The sample has some 400,000 distinct CDR3 sequences; roughly 22% are singletons. Sequenced material: PBMCs from the stem cell graft donor, taken from the stem cell graft. These receptors originate from a human donor who donated a stem cell graft to a child with acute myeloid leukemia. The CDR3 runs from the conserved cysteine through the conserved F or W. The D gene is left open where the match is weak. Clone size, where shown, is once, few, many, or a class for clones that have expanded.

v_call	d_call	clone_size	j_call	cdr3_aa
TRBV20-1	-	many	TRBJ1-1	CSASHGGFTEAFF
TRBV14	-	-	TRBJ2-1	CASSQGLVISYNEQFF
TRBV20-1	TRBD1	-	TRBJ1-5	CSAGQGQGQPQHF
TRBV4-2	-	-	TRBJ2-7	CASSQVLGTEEQYF
TRBV12-3/TRBV12-4	TRBD1	few	TRBJ1-1	CASSPLTGANTEAFF
TRBV21-1	-	few	TRBJ1-2	CASTRWGGYTF
TRBV5-1	-	-	TRBJ2-1	CASSLERFNEQFF
TRBV5-1	-	-	TRBJ2-5	CASSPGNQETQYF
TRBV11-2	TRBD1	-	TRBJ2-6	CASSKRTGLRSGANVLTF
TRBV4-1	TRBD1	many	TRBJ2-7	CASSHYGGQGADEQYF
TRBV12-3/TRBV12-4	-	few	TRBJ2-1	CASSSSGLNINEQFF
TRBV18	-	-	TRBJ2-5	CASSPAGLTQETQYF
TRBV29-1	TRBD2	few	TRBJ2-1	CSVEEGLAGPNEQFF
TRBV28	TRBD1	many	TRBJ1-1	CASRSQGGGPEAFF
TRBV12-3/TRBV12-4	-	many	TRBJ1-1	CASEGEVGTEAFF
TRBV19	TRBD1	few	TRBJ2-3	CASTTTGSTDTQYF
TRBV15	-	few	TRBJ2-2	CATSRDRSGTTNTGELFF
TRBV12-3/TRBV12-4	TRBD1	few	TRBJ2-1	CASSRWGTVDDEQFF
TRBV4-3	-	many	TRBJ2-3	CASSRNTEGRKGGTQYF
TRBV20-1	TRBD2	-	TRBJ2-3	CSALGQGLAAPQDTQYF
TRBV5-4	TRBD2	-	TRBJ2-3	CASSFGTSEADTQYF
TRBV4-1	-	-	TRBJ2-1	CASSHPGPPGEQFF
TRBV2	-	-	TRBJ1-5	CASKPLEGPQPQHF
TRBV12-3/TRBV12-4	TRBD2	-	TRBJ2-1	CASSSTGTSGRGEQFF
TRBV20-1	TRBD2	-	TRBJ2-7	CSARTGLAGAVEQYF
TRBV7-9	TRBD1	-	TRBJ1-1	CASSLVGQGGNTEAFF
TRBV10-3	TRBD1	few	TRBJ1-5	CAISWDSNQPQHF
TRBV29-1	TRBD2	-	TRBJ2-1	CSALGLAGPHEQFF
TRBV12-3/TRBV12-4	TRBD1	-	TRBJ1-2	CASSLDRGYGYTF
TRBV10-3	TRBD1	few	TRBJ2-7	CAISSGQGGSYEQYF
TRBV20-1	-	many	TRBJ1-6	CSASGGQINSPLHF